The 14 T cell receptor beta chains below all came from one sample that was sequenced in a study of T cells after yellow fever vaccination. TCRdb reprocessed the 5' RACE reads via MiXCR and lists one record per CDR3 protein. This repertoire shows hundreds of thousands of distinct CDR3 sequences, 6.2% found once; its top ten account for 15%. The specimen comprised PBMCs, sampled 5 days after the yellow fever booster vaccination. The receptors originated from a man aged 30 to 45 who received the YFV17D yellow fever vaccine.

This clonotype has ten or more counts. V is TRBV12-3 or TRBV12-4 and J is TRBJ2-3, with 8 bases lining up with TRBD2. Trimming cost V 5 bases and J 5 bases; bases outside gene matches: 9. CDR3 length: 15 residues. This CDR3 reads CASSPSAGVGDTQYF. In DNA form, the CDR3 reads TGTGCCAGCAGTCCCTCAGCGGGAGTTGGAGATACGCAGTATTTT.

This clonotype was seen at least ten times. The chain couples TRBV5-6 to TRBJ2-1, with 8 bases that match TRBD2. The CDR3 sequence is 13 residues long. The V segment lost 6 bases and the J segment 13 bases; nucleotides outside the gene matches: 12. The germline CDR1 and CDR2 sequences are SGHDT and YYEEEE. The CDR3 spells CASTLRGVPSQFF. Written as DNA, the CDR3 is TGTGCCAGCACCCTGCGGGGGGTACCCTCCCAGTTCTTC.

In this sample, this clonotype turned up a few times. The J gene is TRBJ2-1, the V gene TRBV6-6, with D possibly TRBD2 on 6 matching bases. Germline CDR1 reads MNHNY; CDR2 reads SVGAGI (reference sequence). CDR3 length equals 12 residues. With 7 bases removed from V and 9 bases from J, the gap between germline ends came to 13 bases. The CDR3: CASNLGEAEQFF. The CDR3, as DNA: TGTGCCAGCAACTTAGGGGAGGCTGAGCAGTTCTTC.

Many counts were recorded for this clonotype. The J gene is TRBJ1-2, the V gene TRBV6-5, with a weak D call TRBD1 (6 bases). In germline, CDR1 is MNHEY, CDR2 SVGAGI. This CDR3 is 12 amino acids long. Trimming took off 6 bases at V and 6 bases at J, with 11 bases between the two ends. CDR3 protein: CASSTGSHGYTF. The CDR3 DNA reads as TGTGCCAGCAGCACAGGGTCCCATGGCTACACCTTC.

This clonotype was observed many times. The gene calls are TRBV6-2 or TRBV6-3 and TRBJ2-7; D not resolved. The CDR3 contains 11 residues. V shed 6 bases and J shed 3 bases, with 6 bases lying between them. Germline V gives CDR1 MNHEY, CDR2 SVGEGT. The DNA of the CDR3 is TGTGCCAGCAGCCCTTACTACGAGCAGTACTTC. This codes for CASSPYYEQYF.

This chain joins TRBV4-1 and TRBJ2-3, with D perhaps matching TRBD2 (6 bases). The CDR3 is 16 residues long. V was clipped by 3 bases and J by 8 bases, with 21 bases between them. Germline V gene sequence: CDR1 MGHRA, CDR2 YSYEKL. In nucleotides, the CDR3 is TGCGCCAGCAGCCAGGGTCAGGAGGGCCCCTTTAGTACGCAGTATTTT. Its protein is CASSQGQEGPFSTQYF.

This clonotype was detected ten times or more. The CDR3 is CASSQKRYSPPFF. The CDR3 DNA reads TGTGCCAGCAGCCAGAAGCGATACTCCCCCCCGTTCTTC. This chain links TRBV14 with TRBJ2-1; no definite D call. Germline loops: CDR1 SGHDN, CDR2 FVKESK. Trimming took 3 bases from V and 15 from J, leaving 18 bases between them. The CDR3 totals 13 residues.

The chain carries TRBV7-2 and TRBJ2-7; TRBD1 might be the D (6 bases). This CDR3 is built from 14 residues. With 5 bases removed from V and 1 base from J, the gap between germline ends came to 12 bases. Germline V gene lookup returns CDR1 SGHTA and CDR2 FQGNSA. CDR3 in amino acids: CASSPDRRSYEQYF. CDR3 coding DNA: TGTGCCAGCAGCCCGGACAGAAGATCCTACGAGCAGTACTTC.

This clonotype has at least ten counts. The rearrangement links TRBV20-1 to TRBJ2-2; TRBD2 aligns across 9 bases. The CDR3 runs 16 residues. CDR1 DFQATT and CDR2 SNEGSKA come from the germline V gene (reference sequence). In nucleotides, the CDR3 is TGCAGCCCTTATCCGAGCGGGGGGAAGAACACCGGGGAGCTGTTTTTT. It yields the protein CSPYPSGGKNTGELFF.

This clonotype was recorded many times. The chain joins TRBV5-1 to TRBJ2-2; the match to TRBD1 covers 10 bases. The trim removed 0 bases at V and 7 bases at J, leaving 3 bases unmatched. The CDR3 is 15 residues long. The germline gives CDR1 SGHRS, CDR2 YFSETQ. The CDR3 region has the DNA TGCGCCAGCAGCTTGGGACAGGGGGCCGGCGGGGAGCTGTTTTTT. The encoded protein is CASSLGQGAGGELFF.

CDR3 region: CSASVGQGIPGNTIYF. For the CDR3, the DNA is TGCAGTGCTAGTGTGGGACAGGGGATCCCTGGAAACACCATATATTTT. This sequence joins TRBV20-1 and TRBJ1-3; TRBD1 matches at 10 bases. Germline V gene sequence: CDR1 DFQATT, CDR2 SNEGSKA (reference sequence). J lost 2 bases, V lost 3 bases, and 7 bases had no gene match. The CDR3 spans 16 residues.

This clonotype was detected many times. Germline is not matched at one junction end, which may reflect a read error. The V gene is TRBV27, the J gene TRBJ1-4; D is possibly TRBD1 (6 bases). The length of the CDR3 is 14 residues. CDR1 is MNHEY and CDR2 is SMNVEV in the germline V gene (reference sequence). CDR3 amino acids: CASRRTATNEKLFF. The CDR3 nucleotides are TGTGCCAGCAGGAGGACAGCAACGAATGAAAAACTGTTTTTT.

Of note for this clonotype: A junction end diverges from the germline sequence, so it may reflect a read error. This sequence joins TRBV6-2 or TRBV6-3 and TRBJ1-2; 7 bases fit TRBD1. This CDR3 is 13 amino acids long. The germline V gene has CDR1 MNHEY and CDR2 SVGEGT. In DNA, the CDR3 is TGTGCAAGCAGGGACAGTGAGTACTATGGCTACACCTTC. As protein: CASRDSEYYGYTF.

The chain recombines TRBV28 with TRBJ1-2, with 8 nucleotides matching TRBD1. Germline V gives CDR1 MDHEN, CDR2 SYDVKM. The CDR3 is 15 residues long. V lost 5 bases and J lost 7; bases outside the gene matches: 12. CDR3 bases: TGTGCCAGCAGTCCACCCCCCGGACAGGGACTTGGCTACACCTTC. The encoded protein is CASSPPPGQGLGYTF.